Presented here are 10 T cell receptor beta chains from one specimen sequenced in a study of post-analysis software for immune sequencing data (dated by TCRdb to the mid-2010s). Findings and caveats that apply to the study as a whole: Significantly higher frequencies in patients than in controls were found for roughly 5 TRBV segments, including TRBV5-6, TRBV5-1 and TRBV20-1.

Which antigens these TCRs recognize remains unknown. The protocol used for the library was PCR. The sequencing machine was an Illumina HiSeq 2500. To reduce PCR and sequencing biases, unique molecular identifiers were built into the TCR beta cDNA libraries. The public reads were reanalyzed by TCRdb: fastp trimming at Q25, MiXCR alignment, in-frame beta chains only. Rows with a matching CDR3 protein are joined into one entry that keeps the most common DNA and genes. The sample contains 700,000 to 800,000 distinct CDR3 sequences, 30% of them found a single time. Roughly 0.53% of the sample rests with the top ten. Sequencing was done on a sample of blood. The source of these receptors is a girl aged 10 to 17 with multiple sclerosis.

The chain is built from TRBV20-1 and TRBJ2-7, with D maybe TRBD2 (7 bases). The CDR3 has 17 residues. Trimming shortened V by 0 bases and J by 0 bases, and 18 bases separated the two germline ends. From germline, CDR1 is DFQATT and CDR2 SNEGSKA (reference sequence). CDR3 sequence: CSARDHNGGPSSYEQYF. CDR3 bases: TGCAGTGCTAGAGATCATAACGGGGGGCCCTCCTCCTACGAGCAGTACTTC.

The chain links TRBV9 to TRBJ2-5, with D tentatively TRBD1 (6 bases). The J call could be wrong; TRBJ2-1 is a better fit for the DNA end. CDR3 length: 16 residues. Germline V gives CDR1 SGDLS, CDR2 YYNGEE. This CDR3 reads CASSAHSQGIQETQFF. Here the CDR3 DNA reads TGTGCCAGCAGCGCGCACTCTCAGGGGATCCAAGAGACCCAGTTCTTC.

The rearrangement uses TRBV4-3 and TRBJ2-3; D possibly corresponds to TRBD2 (6 bases). V dropped 4 bases and J dropped 2 bases, with 19 bases sitting between them. CDR3 size: 17 residues. CDR1 LGHNA and CDR2 YSLEER come from the germline V gene. The CDR3 coding sequence is TGCGCCAGCAGCCGCGGGACTGGCACAACTCCCACAGATACGCAGTATTTT. It translates to CASSRGTGTTPTDTQYF.

The rearrangement joins TRBV13 to TRBJ1-3, with D possibly matching TRBD1 (5 bases). V lost 2 bases to trimming and J lost 2 bases, with 10 bases between them. Germline V gene sequence: CDR1 PRHDT, CDR2 FYEKMQ (reference sequence). This CDR3 is 15 amino acids long. The CDR3 bases are TGTGCCAGCAGCTTACGGGGACTTGCTGGAAACACCATATATTTT. This codes for CASSLRGLAGNTIYF.

The chain uses TRBV5-1 and TRBJ2-1; 15 positions match TRBD2. With V trimmed by 4 bases and J by 0 bases, 5 bases remained unmatched. CDR1 and CDR2 (germline): SGHRS, YFSETQ. The CDR3 runs to 18 residues. The CDR3 is CASSQGLAGGHSYNEQFF. The DNA for the CDR3 is TGCGCCAGCAGCCAGGGACTAGCGGGGGGACACTCCTACAATGAGCAGTTCTTC.

This clonotype turned up a few times. V and J are TRBV11-3 and TRBJ2-1; 9 bases agree with TRBD2. This CDR3 is 15 amino acids long. Germline V gene sequence: CDR1 SGHNT, CDR2 YENEEA. The V segment lost 6 bases and the J segment 4 bases; nucleotides outside the gene matches: 7. CDR3 amino acids: CASSRAGGEYNEQFF. The DNA for the CDR3 is TGTGCCAGCAGTCGGGCGGGGGGGGAGTACAATGAGCAGTTCTTC.

In its sample, this clonotype was seen a few times. This sequence joins TRBV6-1 and TRBJ2-1; D possibly matches TRBD1 or TRBD2 (5 bases each). This CDR3 contains 18 residues. V was trimmed by 0 bases and J by 8 bases, leaving 23 bases between them. The germline CDR1 and CDR2 sequences are MNHNS and SASEGT. The CDR3 DNA follows: TGTGCCAGCAGTGAAGCGCTAGTTTGGGCAGGGAGACGATATGAGCAGTTCTTC. Translating it yields CASSEALVWAGRRYEQFF.

This clonotype was seen more than once but under ten times. The chain carries TRBV4-1 and TRBJ2-1, with D possibly matching TRBD1 (5 bases). The germline V gene encodes CDR1 MGHRA and CDR2 YSYEKL. Trimming shortened V by 7 bases and J by 3 bases, and 16 bases separated the two germline ends. The CDR3 length is 15 residues. The CDR3 reads CASKKGDSDYNEQFF. The CDR3 DNA is TGCGCCAGCAAGAAAGGAGACAGCGACTACAATGAGCAGTTCTTC.

The gene calls are TRBV11-1 and TRBJ2-6, with D perhaps assigned TRBD1 or TRBD2 (5 bases each). This CDR3 spans 23 amino acids. The V gene's germline CDR1 is SGHAT and CDR2 FQDESV (reference sequence). The V end lost 6 bases, the J end lost 0 bases, and 33 bases lay between the germline ends. CDR3 residues: CASRPSGGFEGRPFSSGANVLTF. The CDR3 DNA reads TGTGCCAGCAGACCATCTGGGGGTTTTGAGGGGAGACCTTTTTCCTCTGGGGCCAACGTCCTGACTTTC.

This clonotype was observed many times. The rearrangement links TRBV20-1 to TRBJ2-1; D might be TRBD2 (6 bases). This CDR3 is 13 amino acids long. Germline lookup yields CDR1 DFQATT and CDR2 SNEGSKA (reference sequence). V was shortened by 5 bases and J by 3 bases, with 11 bases between the two germline ends. CDR3 region: CSADNGGYNEQFF. CDR3 DNA sequence: TGCAGTGCTGACAACGGGGGCTACAATGAGCAGTTCTTC.